This T cell receptor beta chain is drawn from a study of shared clonotypes between healthy human individuals. This CDR3 region has 16 residues. Germline CDR1 ENHRY, CDR2 SYGVKD. V lost 2 bases to trimming and J lost 2 bases, with 12 bases between them. CD4+ cell separation produced CD45RA+ naive and CD45RA-negative memory subsets. Study findings and constraints: Sequencing depth was predicted to influence how clonotypes are shared among donors.

Evenly divided among several immunoSEQ plates was the genomic DNA of each subset. Authors' processing steps: Without quality scores, immunoSEQ junctional reads could not be filtered like full-length reads. Data came from immunoSEQ multiplex PCR; TCRdb stores just in-frame clones and leaves some out. That table gives V, J and clone size, and the DNA gave D and trimming. The table records millions of clones, over 85% of them present only once. A note on this clone: Antigen: not known.

The clonotype was recovered from a man aged 18-30 years in good health. Some clones in this sample may be carry-over from other donors' samples. The V and J genes are TRBV10-3 and TRBJ2-2, with a possible D match to TRBD2 (7 bases). Source material: naive CD4+ T cells from PBMCs. Subset meaning: CD45RA+ positively selected. The CDR3 loop is CAISEGGGSNTGELFF. The CDR3 region has the DNA TGTGCCATCAGTGAGGGGGGCGGGAGCAACACCGGGGAGCTGTTTTTT.